This T cell receptor (beta chain) came from a study of cytomegalovirus exposure and HLA in healthy donors. V was pared by 6 bases and J by 7 bases, with 7 bases between. Germline CDR1 reads MNHNY; CDR2 reads SVGAGI (reference sequence). The CDR3 is 11 amino acids. As regards this clone: Its antigen is currently unknown.

Study results and limitations: Some TCR beta chains (roughly 160 of them) were listed as cytomegalovirus-associated. Later examination showed HLA-associated TCR beta chains had greater clonal expansion than equally common others. It was reportedly the case that the classifier diagnosed cytomegalovirus status with high specificity and sensitivity.

Researchers ran the PCR with 60 Vbeta and 13 Jbeta primers. Using immunoSEQ multiplex PCR, the repertoire was profiled, and TCRdb retains in-frame clones only, with some absent. The sample records about 150,000 clones, over 60% being singletons. V usage is TRBV6-6 and J usage is TRBJ2-1, with D possibly TRBD1 on 6 matching bases. The sequence came from a woman aged 40 to 50 in good health and CMV-seronegative. Sequencing input: PBMCs. The CDR3 here is CASRRGNEQFF. The CDR3 DNA sequence: TGTGCCAGCAGGAGGGGGAATGAGCAGTTCTTC.